The 16 T cell receptor beta chains listed next were all sequenced from one sample in a study of response to subunit inactivated influenza vaccine. TCRdb itself ran the RT-PCR reads through MiXCR, one entry per CDR3 protein. This sample carries hundreds of thousands of distinct CDR3 sequences, about a sixth of them seen once, and the ten largest clones take around 10%. Specimen: PBMCs from blood, collected approximately 12 days after vaccination. All receptors come from a man aged 50 to 60 who received an inactivated influenza vaccine.

In its sample, this clonotype was seen a few times. This chain links TRBV6-2 or TRBV6-3 with TRBJ2-2; 7 bases match TRBD1. The CDR3 runs 17 residues. V was clipped by 5 bases and J by 7 bases; unmatched bases: 16. Germline loops: CDR1 MNHEY, CDR2 SVGEGT. In DNA form, the CDR3 reads TGTGCCAGCAGTCGATACAGGGGCGAAACTGGGGTCGGGGAGCTGTTTTTT. Its protein product is CASSRYRGETGVGELFF.

The sample holds many counts of this clonotype. The chain joins TRBV20-1 to TRBJ2-3; 14 bases map to TRBD2. V dropped 3 bases and J dropped 9; count of bases not matched to a gene: 5. Germline V gene lookup returns CDR1 DFQATT and CDR2 SNEGSKA (reference sequence). The CDR3 is made up of 14 amino acids. The CDR3 loop reads CSASRGLAGDTQYF. The DNA of the CDR3 is TGCAGTGCTAGTCGGGGACTAGCGGGAGACACGCAGTATTTT.

This clonotype was seen a few times. The chain is built from TRBV25-1 and TRBJ2-1; D is ambiguous. Germline V gene data show CDR1 as MGHDK and CDR2 as SYGVNS. The CDR3 has 18 amino acids. With 3 bases removed from V and 0 bases from J, the gap between germline ends came to 18 bases. CDR3 bases: TGTGCCAGCAGTGATCTAACGCTAGGCTGGAGCTCCTACAATGAGCAGTTCTTC. This translates into CASSDLTLGWSSYNEQFF.

The chain joins TRBV20-1 to TRBJ2-3; 7 nucleotides match TRBD2. V gave up 3 bases and J gave up 0 bases; unmatched junction bases: 9. The CDR3 length is 16 residues. Germline lookup yields CDR1 DFQATT and CDR2 SNEGSKA (reference sequence). The CDR3 sequence is CSASPRIAGSTDTQYF. As DNA, the CDR3 is TGCAGTGCTAGCCCCCGGATAGCGGGTAGCACAGATACGCAGTATTTT.

The sample holds one count of this clonotype. This chain links TRBV5-1 with TRBJ1-1, with a possible D match to TRBD1 (5 bases). This CDR3 has 15 amino acids. V was cut by 2 bases and J by 1 base, with 12 bases left in between. Germline V gene lookup returns CDR1 SGHRS and CDR2 YFSETQ. CDR3 amino acids: CASSFFAGTNTEAFF. The DNA for the CDR3 is TGCGCCAGCAGCTTCTTCGCAGGGACGAACACTGAAGCTTTCTTT. The variable domain in full, with the rest retrieved from reference TRBV5-1 and TRBJ1-1, is KAGVTQTPRYLIKTRGQQVTLSCSPISGHRSVSWYQQTPGQGLQFLFEYFSETQRNKGNFPGRFSGRQFSNSRSEMNVSTLELGDSALYLCASSFFAGTNTEAFFGQGTRLTVV.

V gene TRBV7-2 combines with J gene TRBJ2-7; D perhaps matches TRBD2 (6 bases). This CDR3 is built from 15 residues. V was clipped by 6 bases and J by 1 base, with 16 bases between them. From germline, CDR1 is SGHTA and CDR2 FQGNSA. The CDR3 bases are TGTGCCAGCAGTACCGCGGGTGGGGGGTCCTACGAGCAGTACTTC. Protein product: CASSTAGGGSYEQYF. The full variable domain, in which reference TRBV7-2 and TRBJ2-7 provide the parts outside the CDR3, is GAGVSQSPSNKVTEKGKDVELRCDPISGHTALYWYRQSLGQGLEFLIYFQGNSAPDKSGLPSDRFSAERTGGSVSTLTIQRTQQEDSAVYLCASSTAGGGSYEQYFGPGTRLTVT.

The gene calls are TRBV15 and TRBJ2-7; D unresolved. Looked up from germline, CDR1 is LNHNV and CDR2 is YYDKDF (reference sequence). The CDR3 sequence is 15 residues long. Trimming took 0 bases from V and 2 from J, leaving 11 bases between them. This chain's CDR3 is CATSRDGGTTYEQYF. The CDR3 DNA follows: TGTGCCACCAGCAGAGATGGTGGAACCACCTACGAGCAGTACTTC.

The chain links TRBV28 to TRBJ2-5; D might be TRBD1 or TRBD2, each matching 5 bases. CDR1 and CDR2 from the germline V gene are MDHEN and SYDVKM. The CDR3 has 15 residues. V shed 6 bases and J shed 1 base, with 15 bases lying between them. CDR3 sequence reads: CASSPSGGGQETQYF. CDR3 nucleotides: TGTGCCAGCAGCCCCTCCGGTGGGGGCCAAGAGACCCAGTACTTC. Variable domain in full (rest from reference TRBV28 and TRBJ2-5): DVKVTQSSRYLVKRTGEKVFLECVQDMDHENMFWYRQDPGLGLRLIYFSYDVKMKEKGDIPEGYSVSREKKERFSLILESASTNQTSMYLCASSPSGGGQETQYFGPGTRLLVL.

This clonotype was seen only a few times. The rearrangement joins TRBV10-3 to TRBJ2-1; possibly TRBD2 for D (6 bases). The CDR3 is made up of 12 amino acids. Trimming cost V 3 bases and J 11 bases, with 11 bases left between them. The germline V gene has CDR1 ENHRY and CDR2 SYGVKD. CDR3 sequence: CAISDFAGKQFF. CDR3 DNA sequence: TGTGCCATCAGTGACTTTGCGGGGAAGCAGTTCTTC.

The chain links TRBV5-1 to TRBJ2-1; maybe TRBD2 (5 bases). The germline V gene has CDR1 SGHRS and CDR2 YFSETQ. This CDR3 has 17 residues. V was shortened by 3 bases and J by 0 bases, with 16 bases between the two germline ends. The CDR3 loop reads CASSSAGPILSYNEQFF. DNA of the CDR3: TGCGCCAGCAGCTCCGCGGGCCCTATCCTCTCCTACAATGAGCAGTTCTTC.

This clonotype was counted only a few times. V is TRBV4-1 and J is TRBJ1-1; D remains ambiguous. Trimming left V 0 bases short and J 3 bases short, with 8 bases between. Germline V gene data show CDR1 as MGHRA and CDR2 as YSYEKL. There are 14 residues in the CDR3. CDR3 sequence reads: CASSQDLGHTEAFF. The CDR3, as DNA: TGCGCCAGCAGCCAAGATCTTGGTCACACTGAAGCTTTCTTT.

The V call is TRBV6-1, the J call TRBJ1-4; possibly TRBD1 for D (6 bases). This CDR3 comprises 15 residues. Trimming took 1 base from V and 4 from J, leaving 10 bases between them. Per the germline V gene, CDR1 is MNHNS and CDR2 is SASEGT. The DNA of the CDR3 is TGTGCCAGCAGTGAAGGGTCAGGGGTTAATGAAAAACTGTTTTTT. This sequence encodes CASSEGSGVNEKLFF.

This clonotype came up a few times. The chain carries TRBV4-2 and TRBJ1-5; D is unclear. V was trimmed by 4 bases and J by 0 bases, leaving 10 bases between them. The CDR3 extends over 15 amino acids. Germline assignment: CDR1 LGHNA and CDR2 YNFKEQ. This chain's CDR3 is CASSRGFYSNQPQHF. The DNA of the CDR3 is TGTGCCAGCAGCCGCGGATTTTATAGCAATCAGCCCCAGCATTTT.

This clonotype came up a few times. The V call is TRBV7-6, the J call TRBJ2-2, with a weak D call TRBD2 (6 bases). CDR1 is SGHVS and CDR2 is FNYEAQ in the germline V gene. V was cut by 7 bases and J by 4 bases, with 19 bases left in between. The CDR3 is made up of 16 amino acids. In nucleotides, the CDR3 is TGTGCCAGCACCCGGCTTGGAGGGGCGAGCACCGGGGAGCTGTTTTTT. Encoded protein: CASTRLGGASTGELFF.

This CDR3 is CSARRLSIRGRELFF. CDR3 coding DNA: TGCAGTGCTAGACGACTTTCAATCAGAGGCAGGGAGCTGTTTTTT. The rearrangement uses TRBV20-1 and TRBJ2-2; the D is unclear. The CDR3 consists of 15 residues. V lost 2 bases, J lost 9 bases, and 19 bases lay in between. Germline V gene data show CDR1 as DFQATT and CDR2 as SNEGSKA (reference sequence).

The sample holds a few counts of this clonotype. This chain links TRBV27 with TRBJ2-7; no reliable D call. Looked up from germline, CDR1 is MNHEY and CDR2 is SMNVEV (reference sequence). V shed 5 bases and J shed 3 bases, with 11 bases lying between them. This CDR3 has 13 amino acids. This chain's CDR3 is CASSLYSGYEQYF. CDR3 sequence (DNA): TGTGCCAGCAGTCTCTACTCGGGCTACGAGCAGTACTTC.